One and the same sample provided the 14 T cell receptor beta chains below, sequenced in a study of blood T cell repertoires in COVID-19. Repertoires were generated with immunoSEQ multiplex PCR, while TCRdb's copy carries only in-frame clones and drops some. The sample consists of some 310,000 clones, around 91% of them appearing once. The material sequenced was peripheral blood. The receptors were gathered from a woman between 40 and 50 years old with COVID-19, enrolled during active disease.

This clone has only one observation. V usage is TRBV15 and J usage is TRBJ2-5; 8 bases are shared with TRBD2. The CDR3 contains 13 residues. With 8 bases clipped from V and 7 bases from J, the junction kept 9 bases outside the gene matches. CDR1 and CDR2 from the germline V gene are LNHNV and YYDKDF (reference sequence). CDR3: CATREGSLLTQYF. The CDR3 bases are TGTGCCACCCGGGAGGGTTCCCTTCTGACCCAGTACTTC.

The rearrangement joins TRBV7-3 to TRBJ2-3, with a weak D call TRBD2 (6 bases). V shed 1 base and J shed 1 base, with 9 bases lying between them. Germline CDR1 and CDR2: SGHTA and FQGTGA. The CDR3 spans 15 residues. CDR3 bases: TGTGCCAGCAGCTTAATCGGGAGTCGCACAGATACGCAGTATTTT. Its translation is CASSLIGSRTDTQYF.

The J gene is TRBJ1-6, the V gene TRBV4-1, with 8 bases aligning to TRBD1. The ends lost 0 bases at V and 9 bases at J; junction bases unmatched: 13. In germline, CDR1 is MGHRA, CDR2 YSYEKL. CDR3 length equals 18 residues. The CDR3 nucleotides are TGCGCCAGCAGCCAAGAGGAAACCTCCAGGGGGCGCGTTTCACCCCTCCACTTT. Translating gives CASSQEETSRGRVSPLHF.

The V and J genes are TRBV14 and TRBJ2-3, with 7 bases fitting TRBD1. The CDR3 is 14 amino acids. Germline-derived CDR1 and CDR2 are SGHDN and FVKESK. Trimming took 2 bases from V and 5 from J; bases not matched to a gene: 4. The CDR3: CASSQRQGGDTQYF. The CDR3 nucleotides are TGTGCCAGCAGCCAACGACAGGGCGGAGATACGCAGTATTTT.

V and J are TRBV5-1 and TRBJ2-5, with 9 bases aligning to TRBD1. V was pared by 0 bases and J by 0 bases, with 6 bases of the junction left unmatched. This CDR3 spans 17 amino acids. Germline CDR1 and CDR2: SGHRS and YFSETQ. In DNA, the CDR3 is TGCGCCAGCAGCTTGGGACAGGGGGGATCGTACCAAGAGACCCAGTACTTC. Translated: CASSLGQGGSYQETQYF.

The chain recombines TRBV9 with TRBJ2-7; 7 nucleotides align to TRBD1. The germline V gene encodes CDR1 SGDLS and CDR2 YYNGEE. After removal of 0 bases from V and 0 bases from J, the junction contained 6 bases not matched to a gene. The CDR3 has 16 residues. CDR3 in DNA: TGTGCCAGCAGCGTAGGGGACAGCAGGAACTCCTACGAGCAGTACTTC. Its protein is CASSVGDSRNSYEQYF.

The chain combines TRBV5-1 with TRBJ2-5; TRBD2 agrees at 12 bases. Germline CDR1 and CDR2: SGHRS and YFSETQ. Trimming removed 3 bases from V and 5 bases from J; junction bases left unmatched: 11. The length of the CDR3 is 17 residues. CDR3 residues: CASSSQPTSGGGETQYF. CDR3 nucleotides: TGCGCCAGCAGCTCCCAACCGACTAGCGGGGGAGGGGAGACCCAGTACTTC.

V usage is TRBV5-1 and J usage is TRBJ2-2, with TRBD2 identical over 10 bases. The V gene's germline CDR1 is SGHRS and CDR2 YFSETQ. CDR3 length: 13 amino acids. V dropped 8 bases and J dropped 7; count of bases not matched to a gene: 5. CDR3: CASQGLADGELFF. The CDR3 DNA is TGCGCCAGTCAAGGACTAGCGGACGGGGAGCTGTTTTTT.

This clone was observed once. The J gene is TRBJ2-3, the V gene TRBV9; no definite D call. The V end was cut by 0 bases, the J end by 4 bases, with 6 bases between. This CDR3 has 13 amino acids. The germline V gene encodes CDR1 SGDLS and CDR2 YYNGEE. Here the CDR3 reads CASSVVAPDTQYF. CDR3 DNA: TGTGCCAGCAGCGTAGTTGCGCCAGATACGCAGTATTTT.

This sequence joins TRBV28 and TRBJ1-6; 7 positions agree with TRBD1. Germline V gives CDR1 MDHEN, CDR2 SYDVKM. With V trimmed by 5 bases and J by 7 bases, 17 bases remained unmatched. This CDR3 is 18 amino acids long. This CDR3 reads CASSPNMGRQGGNSPLHF. The CDR3 nucleotides read TGTGCCAGCAGTCCCAATATGGGGAGACAGGGCGGCAATTCACCCCTCCACTTT.

The chain joins TRBV5-8 to TRBJ1-2, with 8 bases that match TRBD1. The V and J ends lost 0 bases and 8 bases, in that order; junction bases with no gene match: 3. This CDR3 has 13 residues. Looked up from germline, CDR1 is SGHTS and CDR2 is YDEGEE. CDR3 in DNA: TGTGCCAGCAGCTTGGGCAGGGGGCGAGGCTACACCTTC. Translation gives CASSLGRGRGYTF.

V is TRBV28 and J is TRBJ1-2, with 9 bases lining up with TRBD1. Losses at the gene ends were 6 bases for V and 3 bases for J; bases not matched to a gene: 5. CDR3 length: 14 amino acids. The germline V gene has CDR1 MDHEN and CDR2 SYDVKM. CDR3 nucleotides: TGTGCCAGCAGGCACCGGGACAGGGACTATGGCTACACCTTC. This codes for CASRHRDRDYGYTF.

This chain joins TRBV6-1 and TRBJ2-4; tentatively, D is TRBD1 (6 bases). Germline CDR1 is MNHNS and CDR2 is SASEGT. V was trimmed by 6 bases and J by 5 bases, leaving 23 bases between them. This CDR3 is 17 amino acids long. The CDR3 bases are TGTGCCAGCAGCGAAAGTGGAGTATGGGGGCTTCAAAACATTCAGTACTTC. Its translation is CASSESGVWGLQNIQYF.

The V call is TRBV7-2, the J call TRBJ1-1, with D perhaps TRBD1 (6 bases). The CDR3 consists of 14 residues. The germline V and J ends were trimmed by 2 bases and 5 bases, with 12 bases remaining between them. The V gene's germline CDR1 is SGHTA and CDR2 FQGNSA. In nucleotides, the CDR3 is TGTGCCAGCAGCTTAAAAACAGGGTGGACTGAAGCTTTCTTT. It translates to CASSLKTGWTEAFF.